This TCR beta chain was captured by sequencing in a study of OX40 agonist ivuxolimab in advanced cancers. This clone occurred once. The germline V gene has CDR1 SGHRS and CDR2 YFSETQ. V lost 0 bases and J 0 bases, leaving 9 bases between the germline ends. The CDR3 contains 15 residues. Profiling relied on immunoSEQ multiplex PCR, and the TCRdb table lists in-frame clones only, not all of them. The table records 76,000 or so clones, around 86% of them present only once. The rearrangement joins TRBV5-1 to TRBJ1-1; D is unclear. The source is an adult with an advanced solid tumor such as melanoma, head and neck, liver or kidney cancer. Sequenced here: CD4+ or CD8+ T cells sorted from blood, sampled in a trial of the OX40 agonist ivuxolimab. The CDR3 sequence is CASSLEPGLNTEAFF. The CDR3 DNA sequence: TGCGCCAGCAGCTTGGAGCCGGGTCTGAACACTGAAGCTTTCTTT.